This is a list of T cell receptor beta chains from one sample in a study of identifying expanded T cells in peripheral blood. The assay was immunoSEQ multiplex PCR, and TCRdb's table has in-frame clones only and misses some. The sample records around 60,000 clones, around four fifths being singletons. Sequenced: blood. The source is a person aged 18 to 75 in good health. Each CDR3 is given with its conserved first and last residue. Fields, in order: J gene, CDR3 length, clone size, D gene, V gene, CDR3 DNA, CDR3 protein. A D gene is named only where the DNA matches it firmly. Size is stated for part of the rows, as once, few or many counts, or as a class when the clone is expanded.

j_gene: TRBJ1-4
len: 14
abundance: .
d_gene: .
v_gene: TRBV5-1
CDR3nt: TGCGCCAGCAGCTTTGGTGCAACTAATGAAAAACTGTTTTTT
CDR3aa: CASSFGATNEKLFF

j_gene: TRBJ2-7
len: 15
abundance: once
d_gene: TRBD1
v_gene: TRBV19
CDR3nt: TGTGCCAGTAGTATAGATAGGGACAGGGGCTACGAGCAGTACTTC
CDR3aa: CASSIDRDRGYEQYF

j_gene: TRBJ1-3
len: 13
abundance: .
d_gene: .
v_gene: TRBV30
CDR3nt: TGTGCCTGGGCCTCCCTAGCTGGAAACACCATATATTTT
CDR3aa: CAWASLAGNTIYF

j_gene: TRBJ2-1
len: 13
abundance: .
d_gene: .
v_gene: TRBV7-2
CDR3nt: TGTGCCAGCAGCGTGTCGACTGTTAATGAGCAGTTCTTC
CDR3aa: CASSVSTVNEQFF

j_gene: TRBJ2-1
len: 18
abundance: .
d_gene: TRBD2
v_gene: TRBV7-2
CDR3nt: TGTGCCAGCACCGGGGGCCTTGGTAGCGGGAGGGCCGGGAATGAGCAGTTCTTC
CDR3aa: CASTGGLGSGRAGNEQFF

j_gene: TRBJ2-3
len: 14
abundance: few
d_gene: .
v_gene: TRBV18
CDR3nt: TGTGCCAGCTCACCCCAGTTGGGAGCAGATACGCAGTATTTT
CDR3aa: CASSPQLGADTQYF

j_gene: TRBJ2-2
len: 15
abundance: .
d_gene: .
v_gene: TRBV5-1
CDR3nt: TGCGCCAGCAGCTTGCCGGGCGCGAACACCGGGGAGCTGTTTTTT
CDR3aa: CASSLPGANTGELFF

j_gene: TRBJ2-3
len: 16
abundance: .
d_gene: .
v_gene: TRBV9
CDR3nt: TGTGCCAGCAGCGTAGGTTCGGGACTAGGGGGCCATACGCAGTATTTT
CDR3aa: CASSVGSGLGGHTQYF

j_gene: TRBJ2-1
len: 15
abundance: .
d_gene: TRBD2
v_gene: TRBV7-2
CDR3nt: TGTGCCAGCAGCATTGGGCGGGAGGGCCGGAATGAGCAGTTCTTC
CDR3aa: CASSIGREGRNEQFF

j_gene: TRBJ1-2
len: 13
abundance: once
d_gene: TRBD1
v_gene: TRBV15
CDR3nt: TGTGCCACCAGCAGCGACAGGGCCCCGGGCTACACCTTC
CDR3aa: CATSSDRAPGYTF

j_gene: TRBJ1-5
len: 16
abundance: .
d_gene: TRBD1
v_gene: TRBV19
CDR3nt: TGTGCCAGTAGTACCTCATGGAGGGGGCAGGGTCAGCCCCAGCATTTT
CDR3aa: CASSTSWRGQGQPQHF